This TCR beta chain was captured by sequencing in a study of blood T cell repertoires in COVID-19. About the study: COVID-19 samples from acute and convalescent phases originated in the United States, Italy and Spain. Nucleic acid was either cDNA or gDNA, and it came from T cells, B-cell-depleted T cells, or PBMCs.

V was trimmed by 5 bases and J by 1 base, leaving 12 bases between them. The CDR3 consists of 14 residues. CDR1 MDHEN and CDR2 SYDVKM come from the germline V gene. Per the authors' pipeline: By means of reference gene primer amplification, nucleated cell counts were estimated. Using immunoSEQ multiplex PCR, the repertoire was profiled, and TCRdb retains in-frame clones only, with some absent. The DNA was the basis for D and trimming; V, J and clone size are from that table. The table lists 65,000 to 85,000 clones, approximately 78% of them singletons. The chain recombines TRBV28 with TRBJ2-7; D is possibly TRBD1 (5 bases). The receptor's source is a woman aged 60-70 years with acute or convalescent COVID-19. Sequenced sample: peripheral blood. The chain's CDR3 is CASSPMTVSYEQYF. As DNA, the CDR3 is TGTGCCAGCAGTCCTATGACAGTTTCCTACGAGCAGTACTTC.